A single sample is the source of the 8 T cell receptor beta chains below, sequenced in a study of control samples from healthy donors and cancer patients. Data came from immunoSEQ multiplex PCR; TCRdb stores just in-frame clones and leaves some out. The sample shows roughly 100,000 clones, 80% to 95% of them seen only once. Material for sequencing was blood. These receptors all come from a human donor in good health. The donor label of this sample is uncertain.

The chain combines TRBV13 with TRBJ1-2; D unclear. Trimming took 5 bases from V and 7 from J, leaving 8 bases between them. Per the germline V gene, CDR1 is PRHDT and CDR2 is FYEKMQ (reference sequence). This CDR3 comprises 11 residues. The CDR3 reads CASSQIVGYTF. CDR3 sequence (DNA): TGTGCCAGCAGCCAAATCGTTGGCTACACCTTC. The full variable domain, rest sourced from reference TRBV13 and TRBJ1-2, is AAGVIQSPRHLIKEKRETATLKCYPIPRHDTVYWYQQGPGQDPQFLISFYEKMQSDKGSIPDRFSAQQFSDYHSELNMSSLELGDSALYFCASSQIVGYTFGSGTRLTVV.

The chain carries TRBV5-6 and TRBJ1-1; 10 nucleotides line up with TRBD1. The CDR3 length is 16 residues. V shed 4 bases, J shed 0 bases, and the junction held 6 bases outside the gene matches. Germline loops: CDR1 SGHDT, CDR2 YYEEEE. The CDR3 bases are TGTGCCAGCAGCCCCGGGACAGGGGTAATGAACACTGAAGCTTTCTTT. It yields the protein CASSPGTGVMNTEAFF.

V gene TRBV14 combines with J gene TRBJ2-5, with D unresolved. Germline CDR1 and CDR2: SGHDN and FVKESK. V shed 0 bases and J shed 5 bases, with 10 bases lying between them. The CDR3 totals 14 residues. CDR3 coding DNA: TGTGCCAGCAGCCAAGAGTGGGCAGGCGAGACCCAGTACTTC. Protein: CASSQEWAGETQYF. Full variable domain (missing parts from reference TRBV14 and TRBJ2-5): EAGVTQFPSHSVIEKGQTVTLRCDPISGHDNLYWYRRVMGKEIKFLLHFVKESKQDESGMPNNRFLAERTGGTYSTLKVQPAELEDSGVYFCASSQEWAGETQYFGPGTRLLVL.

This chain connects TRBV7-9 to TRBJ2-7; D is uncertain. There are 11 residues in the CDR3. CDR1 and CDR2 from the germline V gene are SEHNR and FQNEAQ (reference sequence). With 3 bases removed from V and 6 bases from J, the gap between germline ends came to 6 bases. CDR3 sequence: CASSFMSEQYF. CDR3 in DNA: TGTGCCAGCAGCTTCATGTCCGAGCAGTACTTC.

The chain has TRBV15 and TRBJ2-1; TRBD2 matches at 8 bases. The CDR3 extends over 16 amino acids. V lost 5 bases and J lost 2; bases outside the gene matches: 8. The germline CDR1 and CDR2 sequences are LNHNV and YYDKDF (reference sequence). DNA for the CDR3: TGTGCCACCAGCCATGGGCGACTAGCGACCTACAATGAGCAGTTCTTC. Its protein is CATSHGRLATYNEQFF.

The rearrangement joins TRBV2 to TRBJ2-2, with TRBD2 matching 7 bases. The CDR3 sequence is 15 residues long. Per the germline V gene, CDR1 is SNHLY and CDR2 is FYNNEI. V lost 0 bases and J lost 4; bases outside the gene matches: 2. The CDR3 here is CASSEAREGTGELFF. CDR3 coding DNA: TGTGCCAGCAGTGAAGCCAGGGAGGGCACCGGGGAGCTGTTTTTT.

The rearrangement joins TRBV3-1 (or the pseudogene TRBV3-2) to TRBJ1-2, with D perhaps matching TRBD1 (5 bases). The CDR3 is made up of 13 amino acids. Trimming took 2 bases from V and 6 from J, leaving 10 bases between them. Germline lookup yields CDR1 LGHDT and CDR2 YNNKEL (reference sequence). CDR3 DNA sequence: TGTGCCAGCAGCCAACAAGGGGAGGATGGCTACACCTTC. Translating it yields CASSQQGEDGYTF.

The chain couples TRBV11-2 to TRBJ2-7; the match to TRBD2 covers 8 bases. V lost 0 bases, J lost 3 bases, and 4 bases stayed unmatched. This CDR3 is 15 amino acids long. Germline loops: CDR1 SGHAT, CDR2 FQNNGV. The CDR3 sequence: CASSLEAGGDYEQYF. CDR3 coding DNA: TGTGCCAGCAGCTTAGAGGCGGGGGGCGACTACGAGCAGTACTTC.